This T cell receptor (beta chain) was recorded in a study of shared T cell receptors in the human thymus. The sample holds one count of this clone. Sequencing used immunoSEQ multiplex PCR; TCRdb keeps in-frame clones, though not all of them. Seen here are under 850,000 clones, 88% observed once, and the top ten hold 0.0095% to 0.011%. This CDR3 has 15 residues. Germline V gives CDR1 SGHNT, CDR2 YYREEE (reference sequence). The V and J ends lost 1 base and 3 bases, in that order; junction bases with no gene match: 1. These data also featured in a second study, about human thymus T cells.

The clonotype was recovered from a boy in the first two years of life with a congenital heart defect. The sequenced sample was thymocytes. This chain joins TRBV5-4 and TRBJ2-3, with TRBD2 matching 11 bases. The CDR3 here is CASSLPSGRTDTQYF. The DNA of the CDR3 is TGTGCCAGCAGCTTGCCTAGCGGGAGGACAGATACGCAGTATTTT.